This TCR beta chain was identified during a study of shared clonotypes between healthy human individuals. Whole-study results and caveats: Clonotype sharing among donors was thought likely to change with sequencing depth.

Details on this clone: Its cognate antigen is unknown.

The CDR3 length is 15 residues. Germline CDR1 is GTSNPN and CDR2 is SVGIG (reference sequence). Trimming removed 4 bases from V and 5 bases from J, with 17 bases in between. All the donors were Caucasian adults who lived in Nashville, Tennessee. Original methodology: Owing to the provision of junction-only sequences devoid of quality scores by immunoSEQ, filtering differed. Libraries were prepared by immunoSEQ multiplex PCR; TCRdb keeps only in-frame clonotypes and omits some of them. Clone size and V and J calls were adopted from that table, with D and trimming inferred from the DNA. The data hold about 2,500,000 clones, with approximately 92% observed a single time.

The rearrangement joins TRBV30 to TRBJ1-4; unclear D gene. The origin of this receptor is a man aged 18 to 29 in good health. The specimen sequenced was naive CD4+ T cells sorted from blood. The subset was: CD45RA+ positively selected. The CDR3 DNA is TGTGCCTGGAAACAGTCGTGGAACGTGAATGAAAAACTGTTTTTT. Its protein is CAWKQSWNVNEKLFF.